Listed below are T cell receptor beta chains from one sample, sequenced in a study of T cell repertoires in aging, cancer and after chemotherapy. TCRdb itself ran the multiplex PCR reads through MiXCR, one entry per CDR3 protein. The sample lists under 2,500 distinct CDR3 sequences, around a fifth occurring once. The sample consisted of blood. These receptor sequences come from a human donor with a solid tumor. CDR3s include the opening cysteine and the closing phenylalanine or tryptophan. The D gene is left open where the match is weak. Not all rows give a size; the values are once, few, many and, for expanded clones, a class.

j_call: TRBJ1-4; v_call: TRBV12-3/TRBV12-4; d_call: TRBD1; clone_size: medium-sized; cdr3_aa: CASSIPGQGAEKLFF; cdr3_nt: TGTGCCAGCAGCATCCCGGGACAGGGGGCCGAAAAACTGTTTTTT
j_call: TRBJ2-7; v_call: TRBV28; d_call: NA; clone_size: few; cdr3_aa: CASSPPGGYYEQYF; cdr3_nt: TGTGCCAGCAGTCCCCCCGGCGGATACTACGAGCAGTACTTC
j_call: TRBJ1-1; v_call: TRBV20-1; d_call: NA; clone_size: NA; cdr3_aa: CSASTDIFLNTEAFF; cdr3_nt: TGCAGTGCTAGCACTGACATTTTCCTGAACACTGAAGCTTTCTTT
j_call: TRBJ2-1; v_call: TRBV7-9; d_call: NA; clone_size: few; cdr3_aa: CASGLTSGVGEQFF; cdr3_nt: TGTGCCAGCGGCCTCACTTCGGGGGTGGGTGAGCAGTTCTTC
j_call: TRBJ1-1; v_call: TRBV7-2; d_call: NA; clone_size: large; cdr3_aa: CASSPSSGDTEAFF; cdr3_nt: TGTGCCAGCAGCCCTAGTTCGGGAGACACTGAAGCTTTCTTT
j_call: TRBJ2-3; v_call: TRBV5-4; d_call: TRBD2; clone_size: NA; cdr3_aa: CASSLGGGGRALDTQYF; cdr3_nt: TGTGCCAGCAGCTTGGGAGGGGGCGGGAGGGCCTTAGATACGCAGTATTTT
j_call: TRBJ2-1; v_call: TRBV27; d_call: TRBD2; clone_size: NA; cdr3_aa: CASSELAGVSVEQFF; cdr3_nt: TGTGCCAGCAGTGAACTAGCGGGAGTGAGTGTTGAGCAGTTCTTC
j_call: TRBJ1-5; v_call: TRBV5-1; d_call: NA; clone_size: NA; cdr3_aa: CASYSGAATPQPQHF; cdr3_nt: TGCGCCAGCTACTCCGGGGCAGCCACCCCCCAGCCCCAGCATTTT
j_call: TRBJ2-6; v_call: TRBV6-2/TRBV6-3; d_call: NA; clone_size: medium-sized; cdr3_aa: CASQGSSGANVLTF; cdr3_nt: TGTGCCAGCCAAGGTAGCTCTGGGGCCAACGTCCTGACTTTC
j_call: TRBJ2-4; v_call: TRBV29-1; d_call: TRBD1; clone_size: medium-sized; cdr3_aa: CSVAVAGGNIQYF; cdr3_nt: TGCAGCGTTGCGGTGGCAGGGGGCAACATTCAGTACTTC
j_call: TRBJ2-5; v_call: TRBV4-3; d_call: NA; clone_size: NA; cdr3_aa: CASSQVWTKGETQYF; cdr3_nt: TGCGCCAGCAGCCAAGTTTGGACGAAAGGGGAGACCCAGTACTTC
j_call: TRBJ1-2; v_call: TRBV2; d_call: NA; clone_size: few; cdr3_aa: CANRGVLLPSDYGYTF; cdr3_nt: TGTGCCAATAGGGGGGTTCTTCTCCCTTCAGACTATGGCTACACCTTC
j_call: TRBJ2-5; v_call: TRBV20-1; d_call: TRBD2; clone_size: NA; cdr3_aa: CSARSASGGSPQETQYF; cdr3_nt: TGCAGTGCTAGATCCGCTAGCGGGGGATCCCCCCAAGAGACCCAGTACTTC
j_call: TRBJ2-7; v_call: TRBV5-1; d_call: NA; clone_size: few; cdr3_aa: CASSSRTDSYEQYF; cdr3_nt: TGCGCCAGCAGCTCTCGGACAGACTCCTACGAGCAGTACTTC
j_call: TRBJ1-2; v_call: TRBV4-3; d_call: NA; clone_size: few; cdr3_aa: CASSQDPKPGVDGYTF; cdr3_nt: TGCGCCAGCAGCCAAGATCCCAAGCCTGGTGTGGATGGCTACACCTTC
j_call: TRBJ1-4; v_call: TRBV11-2; d_call: TRBD1; clone_size: NA; cdr3_aa: CASSPRTGADEKLFF; cdr3_nt: TGTGCCAGCAGCCCTCGGACAGGGGCCGACGAAAAACTGTTTTTT
j_call: TRBJ2-7; v_call: TRBV12-3/TRBV12-4; d_call: TRBD1; clone_size: medium-sized; cdr3_aa: CASSLGTGGPYEQYF; cdr3_nt: TGTGCCAGCAGCCTAGGGACAGGGGGTCCCTACGAGCAGTACTTC
j_call: TRBJ1-5; v_call: TRBV6-5; d_call: NA; clone_size: medium-sized; cdr3_aa: CASSPGGRLYSNQPQHF; cdr3_nt: TGTGCCAGCAGCCCCGGGGGGAGGTTGTATAGCAATCAGCCCCAGCATTTT
j_call: TRBJ2-3; v_call: TRBV12-3/TRBV12-4; d_call: NA; clone_size: few; cdr3_aa: CATLSREQNTDTQYF; cdr3_nt: TGTGCCACCCTCAGTCGGGAACAGAACACAGATACGCAGTATTTT
j_call: TRBJ1-2; v_call: TRBV12-3/TRBV12-4; d_call: NA; clone_size: few; cdr3_aa: CASSPSGFYGYTF; cdr3_nt: TGTGCCAGCAGTCCCTCAGGATTCTATGGCTACACCTTC
j_call: TRBJ2-1; v_call: TRBV15; d_call: TRBD2; clone_size: few; cdr3_aa: CATSGAGVYNEQFF; cdr3_nt: TGTGCCACCTCTGGAGCGGGAGTCTACAATGAGCAGTTCTTC